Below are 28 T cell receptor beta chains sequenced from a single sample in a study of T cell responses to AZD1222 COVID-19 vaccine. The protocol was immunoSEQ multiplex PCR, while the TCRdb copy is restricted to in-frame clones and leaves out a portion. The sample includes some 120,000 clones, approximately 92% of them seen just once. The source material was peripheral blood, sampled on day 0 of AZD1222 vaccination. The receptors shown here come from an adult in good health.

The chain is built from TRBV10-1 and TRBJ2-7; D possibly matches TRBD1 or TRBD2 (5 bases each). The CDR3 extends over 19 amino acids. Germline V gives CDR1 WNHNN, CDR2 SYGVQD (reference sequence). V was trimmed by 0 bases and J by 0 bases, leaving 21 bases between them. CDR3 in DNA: TGCGCCAGCAGTGAGTCGACGCAGGGTGGAAGGAGGCTCTCCTACGAGCAGTACTTC. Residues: CASSESTQGGRRLSYEQYF.

The CDR3 nucleotides read TGTGCCAGCAGTGCAATTGGCGGAGCGAACACTGAAGCTTTCTTT. Protein: CASSAIGGANTEAFF. This rearrangement joins TRBV2 to TRBJ1-1; D ambiguous. V was clipped by 4 bases and J by 1 base, with 13 bases between them. This CDR3 has 15 residues. Germline V lookup: CDR1 SNHLY, CDR2 FYNNEI.

CDR3 loop: CASSEITGREKLFF. The DNA for the CDR3 is TGTGCCAGCAGTGAGATAACAGGGAGAGAAAAACTGTTTTTT. V is TRBV25-1 and J is TRBJ1-4, with D tentatively TRBD1 (6 bases). The CDR3 spans 14 residues. The V end was cut by 3 bases, the J end by 8 bases, with 13 bases between. CDR1 MGHDK and CDR2 SYGVNS come from the germline V gene. Together with reference TRBV25-1 and TRBJ1-4, the CDR3 gives the full variable domain: EADIYQTPRYLVIGTGKKITLECSQTMGHDKMYWYQQDPGMELHLIHYSYGVNSTEKGDLSSESTVSRIRTEHFPLTLESARPSHTSQYLCASSEITGREKLFFGSGTQLSVL.

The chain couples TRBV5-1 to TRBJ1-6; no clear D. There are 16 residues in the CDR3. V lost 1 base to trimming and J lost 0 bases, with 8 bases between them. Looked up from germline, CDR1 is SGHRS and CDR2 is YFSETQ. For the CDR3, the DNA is TGCGCCAGCAGCTTGACAGCGAGCTCCTATAATTCACCCCTCCACTTT. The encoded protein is CASSLTASSYNSPLHF.

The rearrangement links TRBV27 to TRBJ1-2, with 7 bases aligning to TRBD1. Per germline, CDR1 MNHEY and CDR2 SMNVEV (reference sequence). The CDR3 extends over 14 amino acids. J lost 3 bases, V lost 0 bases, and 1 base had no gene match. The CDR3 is CASSLSGTDYGYTF. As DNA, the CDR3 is TGTGCCAGCAGTTTATCGGGGACAGACTATGGCTACACCTTC.

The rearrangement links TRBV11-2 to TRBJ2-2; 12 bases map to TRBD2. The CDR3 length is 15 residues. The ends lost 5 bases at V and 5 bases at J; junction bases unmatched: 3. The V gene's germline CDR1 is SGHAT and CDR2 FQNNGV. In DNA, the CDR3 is TGTGCCAGCAGCCCCGGACTAGCGGGAACCGGGGAGCTGTTTTTT. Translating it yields CASSPGLAGTGELFF. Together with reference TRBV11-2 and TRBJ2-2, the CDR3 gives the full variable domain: EAGVAQSPRYKIIEKRQSVAFWCNPISGHATLYWYQQILGQGPKLLIQFQNNGVVDDSQLPKDRFSAERLKGVDSTLKIQPAKLEDSAVYLCASSPGLAGTGELFFGEGSRLTVL.

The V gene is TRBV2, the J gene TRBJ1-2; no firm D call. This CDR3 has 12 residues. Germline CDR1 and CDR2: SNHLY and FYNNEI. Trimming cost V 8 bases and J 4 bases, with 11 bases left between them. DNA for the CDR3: TGTGCCAGCTCTCGGGTGGGCTATGGCTACACCTTC. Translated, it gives CASSRVGYGYTF. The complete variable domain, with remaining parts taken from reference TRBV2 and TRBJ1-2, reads EPEVTQTPSHQVTQMGQEVILRCVPISNHLYFYWYRQILGQKVEFLVSFYNNEISEKSEIFDDQFSVERPDGSNFTLKIRSTKLEDSAMYFCASSRVGYGYTFGSGTRLTVV.

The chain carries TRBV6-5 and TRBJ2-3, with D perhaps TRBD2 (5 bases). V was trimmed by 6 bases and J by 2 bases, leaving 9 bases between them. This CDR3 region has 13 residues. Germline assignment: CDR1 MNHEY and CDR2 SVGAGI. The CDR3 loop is CASRSSATDTQYF. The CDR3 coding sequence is TGTGCCAGCAGAAGTAGCGCCACAGATACGCAGTATTTT.

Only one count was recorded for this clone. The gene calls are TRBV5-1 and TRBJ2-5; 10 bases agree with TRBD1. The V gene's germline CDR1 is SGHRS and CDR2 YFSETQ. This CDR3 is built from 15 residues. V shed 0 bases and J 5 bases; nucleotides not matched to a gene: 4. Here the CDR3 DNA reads TGCGCCAGCAGCTTGGAGGGACAGGGGACGGAGACCCAGTACTTC. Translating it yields CASSLEGQGTETQYF.

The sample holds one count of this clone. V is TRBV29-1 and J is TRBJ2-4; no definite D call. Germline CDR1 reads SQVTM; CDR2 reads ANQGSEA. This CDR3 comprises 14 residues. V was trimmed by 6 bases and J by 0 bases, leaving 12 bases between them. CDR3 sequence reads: CSVIVLLAKNIQYF. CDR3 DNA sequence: TGCAGCGTCATAGTCCTCCTAGCCAAAAACATTCAGTACTTC.

As DNA, the CDR3 is TGCAGCGTTGATACTGGAAACACCATATATTTT. Protein: CSVDTGNTIYF. The chain links TRBV29-1 to TRBJ1-3, with D hard to call. This CDR3 contains 11 residues. Germline CDR1 reads SQVTM; CDR2 reads ANQGSEA. V was cut by 3 bases and J by 2 bases, with 2 bases left in between. The whole variable domain, filled in from reference TRBV29-1 and TRBJ1-3, reads SAVISQKPSRDICQRGTSLTIQCQVDSQVTMMFWYRQQPGQSLTLIATANQGSEATYESGFVIDKFPISRPNLTFSTLTVSNMSPEDSSIYLCSVDTGNTIYFGEGSWLTVV.

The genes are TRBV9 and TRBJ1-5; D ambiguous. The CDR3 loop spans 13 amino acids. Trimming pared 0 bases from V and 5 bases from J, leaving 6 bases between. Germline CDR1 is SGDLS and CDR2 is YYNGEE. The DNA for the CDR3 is TGTGCCAGCAGCGTAGCCGGGGATCAGCCCCAGCATTTT. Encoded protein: CASSVAGDQPQHF.

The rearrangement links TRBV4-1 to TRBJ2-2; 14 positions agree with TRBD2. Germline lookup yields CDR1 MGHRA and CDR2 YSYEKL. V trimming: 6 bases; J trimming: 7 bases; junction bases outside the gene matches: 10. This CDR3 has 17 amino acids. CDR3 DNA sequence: TGCGCCAGCAGTCTAGGGACTAGCGGGAGAAGGGGCGGGGAGCTGTTTTTT. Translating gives CASSLGTSGRRGGELFF.

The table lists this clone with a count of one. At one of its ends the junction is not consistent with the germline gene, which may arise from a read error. The CDR3 nucleotides read TGTGCCAGCACTTACACGGACGGTACCTACGAGCAGTACTTC. It specifies CASTYTDGTYEQYF. The V call is TRBV6-5, the J call TRBJ2-7, with D unresolved. CDR1 is MNHEY and CDR2 is SVGAGI in the germline V gene. The CDR3 extends over 14 amino acids.

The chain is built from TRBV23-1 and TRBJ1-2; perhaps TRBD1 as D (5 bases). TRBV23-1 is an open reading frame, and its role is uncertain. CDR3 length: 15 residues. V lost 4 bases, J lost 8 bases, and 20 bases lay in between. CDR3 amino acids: CASSPREGGEKGYTF. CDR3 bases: TGCGCCAGCAGTCCAAGGGAGGGAGGGGAAAAGGGCTACACCTTC.

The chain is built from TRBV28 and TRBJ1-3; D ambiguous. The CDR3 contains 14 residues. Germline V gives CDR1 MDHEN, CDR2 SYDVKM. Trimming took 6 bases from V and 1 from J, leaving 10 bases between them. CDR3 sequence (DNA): TGTGCCAGCAGCCAAAGGGTTTCTGGAAACACCATATATTTT. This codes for CASSQRVSGNTIYF.

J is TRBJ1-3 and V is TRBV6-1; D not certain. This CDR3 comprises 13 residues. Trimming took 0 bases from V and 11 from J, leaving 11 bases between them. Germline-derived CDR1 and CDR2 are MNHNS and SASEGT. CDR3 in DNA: TGTGCCAGCAGTGAAGCGTATCCCAACGCCATATATTTT. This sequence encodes CASSEAYPNAIYF.

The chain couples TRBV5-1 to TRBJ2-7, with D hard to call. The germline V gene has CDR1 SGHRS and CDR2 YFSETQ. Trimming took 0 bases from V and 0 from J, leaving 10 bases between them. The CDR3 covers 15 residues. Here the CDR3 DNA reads TGCGCCAGCAGCTTGGGGTTGGGGATCTCCTACGAGCAGTACTTC. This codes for CASSLGLGISYEQYF.

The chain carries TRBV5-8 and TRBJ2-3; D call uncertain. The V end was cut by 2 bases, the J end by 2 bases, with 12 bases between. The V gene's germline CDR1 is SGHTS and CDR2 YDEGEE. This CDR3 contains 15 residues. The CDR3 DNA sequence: TGTGCCAGCAGCTTTCGAAGTTTAGTCACAGATACGCAGTATTTT. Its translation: CASSFRSLVTDTQYF.

DNA of the CDR3: TGTGCCAGCAGCTCTGAGACTAGCGGGAGAGGTGAGCAGTTCTTC. Its translation is CASSSETSGRGEQFF. The rearrangement joins TRBV7-8 to TRBJ2-1; 12 bases agree with TRBD2. Germline CDR1 and CDR2: SGHVS and FQNEAQ. The CDR3 length is 15 residues. The J segment lost 9 bases and the V segment lost 4 bases, leaving 7 bases of the junction unmatched.

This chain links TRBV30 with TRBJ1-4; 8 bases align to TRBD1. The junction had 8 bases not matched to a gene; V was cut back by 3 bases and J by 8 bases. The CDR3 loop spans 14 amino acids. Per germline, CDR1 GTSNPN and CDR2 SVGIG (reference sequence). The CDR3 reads CAWRPRGRKEKLFF. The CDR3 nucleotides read TGTGCCTGGAGACCCAGGGGGCGCAAAGAAAAACTGTTTTTT.

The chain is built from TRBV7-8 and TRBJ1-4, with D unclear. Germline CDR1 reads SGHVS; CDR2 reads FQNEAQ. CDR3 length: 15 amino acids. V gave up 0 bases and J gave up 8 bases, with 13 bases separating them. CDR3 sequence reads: CASSLAWAGGEKLFF. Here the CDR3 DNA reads TGTGCCAGCAGCTTAGCATGGGCAGGCGGCGAAAAACTGTTTTTT.

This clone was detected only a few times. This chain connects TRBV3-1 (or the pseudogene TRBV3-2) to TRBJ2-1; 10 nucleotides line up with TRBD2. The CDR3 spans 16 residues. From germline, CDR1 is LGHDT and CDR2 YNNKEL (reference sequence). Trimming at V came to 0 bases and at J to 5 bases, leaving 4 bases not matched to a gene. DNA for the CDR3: TGTGCCAGCAGCCAAGATACAGCGGGAGGGAACAATGAGCAGTTCTTC. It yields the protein CASSQDTAGGNNEQFF.

The CDR3 spells CASTVALAGGRRIGTQYF. For the CDR3, the DNA is TGTGCCAGCACGGTGGCACTAGCGGGAGGCAGGCGGATTGGGACCCAGTACTTC. The chain joins TRBV2 to TRBJ2-5, with TRBD2 identical over 12 bases. This CDR3 spans 18 amino acids. Germline CDR1 SNHLY, CDR2 FYNNEI. Trimming removed 7 bases from V and 7 bases from J; junction bases left unmatched: 19.

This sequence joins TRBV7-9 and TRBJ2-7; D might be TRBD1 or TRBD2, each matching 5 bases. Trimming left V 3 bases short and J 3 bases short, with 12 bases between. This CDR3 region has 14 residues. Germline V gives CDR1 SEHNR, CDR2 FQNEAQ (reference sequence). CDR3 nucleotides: TGTGCCAGCAGCTTTAAGGGACCTCACTACGAGCAGTACTTC. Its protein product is CASSFKGPHYEQYF.

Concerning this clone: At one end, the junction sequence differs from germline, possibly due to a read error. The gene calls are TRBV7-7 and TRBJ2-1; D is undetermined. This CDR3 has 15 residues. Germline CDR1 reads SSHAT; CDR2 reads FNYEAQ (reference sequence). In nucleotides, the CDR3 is TGTGCTAGCAGCTTAGCCGGCGGTTACTTCAATGAGCAGTTCTTC. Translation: CASSLAGGYFNEQFF.

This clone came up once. In DNA, the CDR3 is TGTGCCAGTAGTTCGAAGCTAGCGGGGGTTCCTTCTCCCCACAATGAGCAGTTCTTC. This gives the protein CASSSKLAGVPSPHNEQFF. This rearrangement joins TRBV19 to TRBJ2-1; TRBD2 agrees at 10 bases. J lost 5 bases, V lost 5 bases, and 18 bases had no gene match. The germline V gene encodes CDR1 LNHDA and CDR2 SQIVND (reference sequence). The CDR3 runs to 19 residues.

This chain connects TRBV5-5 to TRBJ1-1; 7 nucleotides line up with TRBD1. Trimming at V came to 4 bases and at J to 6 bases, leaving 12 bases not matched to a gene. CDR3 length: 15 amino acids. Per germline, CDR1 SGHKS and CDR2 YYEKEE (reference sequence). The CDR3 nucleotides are TGTGCCAGCAGCAAACTGACAGGAACAGGGGCTGAAGCTTTCTTT. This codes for CASSKLTGTGAEAFF.